The rows below give T cell receptor beta chains drawn from one sample of a study of blood T cells in healthy people across ages. TCRdb re-called the 5' RACE reads through MiXCR, storing one row per CDR3 protein. The sample carries around 1.5 million distinct CDR3 sequences, 35% to 45% recorded once. Sequencing was carried out using blood. The receptors were sampled from a woman under 30 in good health. Both conserved end residues are part of each CDR3. Each record gives: D gene, J gene, V gene, clone size, CDR3 protein, CDR3 DNA. The D gene is left open where the match is weak. Clone sizes are given selectively: once, few, many, or a class where the clone is expanded.

.,TRBJ2-5,TRBV12-5,.,CASGLSASGLETQYF,TGTGCTAGTGGTTTGTCGGCTAGTGGGTTGGAGACCCAGTACTTC
.,TRBJ2-2,TRBV11-3,few,CASSLGYPGELFF,TGTGCCAGCAGCTTAGGATATCCCGGGGAGCTGTTTTTT
.,TRBJ2-3,TRBV12-5,.,CASGLVLTAGADTQYF,TGTGCTAGTGGTTTGGTACTGACGGCAGGGGCAGATACGCAGTATTTT
.,TRBJ1-4,TRBV6-6,.,CASSYSSTDLNEKLFF,TGTGCCAGCAGTTACTCGTCGACAGATCTTAATGAAAAACTGTTTTTT
.,TRBJ2-7,TRBV12-3/TRBV12-4,.,CASTSGLSSSYEQYF,TGTGCCAGCACCTCTGGACTTTCAAGCTCCTACGAGCAGTACTTC
.,TRBJ1-5,TRBV7-8,.,CASSFHRAGLGNQPQHF,TGTGCCAGCAGCTTCCACAGGGCAGGTTTGGGCAATCAGCCCCAGCATTTT
.,TRBJ2-2,TRBV6-4,few,CATTKKLFF,TGTGCCACGACAAAGAAGCTGTTTTTT
.,TRBJ1-6,TRBV30,.,CAWRAGDNSPLHF,TGTGCCTGGAGGGCAGGAGATAATTCACCCCTCCACTTT
TRBD2,TRBJ2-7,TRBV4-1,few,CASSQVAGASYEQYF,TGCGCCAGCAGCCAGGTAGCGGGGGCTTCCTACGAGCAGTACTTC
TRBD1,TRBJ1-5,TRBV7-2,.,CASSPGTGVVRLHF,TGTGCCAGCAGCCCCGGGACAGGGGTAGTGCGACTGCATTTT
TRBD1,TRBJ2-7,TRBV27,.,CASSRTGRSDEQYF,TGTGCCAGCTCCCGGACAGGTCGATCCGACGAGCAGTACTTC
.,TRBJ2-1,TRBV6-1,once,CASSLDSLTPYNEQFF,TGTGCCAGCAGTCTTGACAGCCTAACTCCTTACAATGAGCAGTTCTTC
.,TRBJ2-2,TRBV5-1,.,CASKGTENTGELFF,TGCGCCAGCAAAGGGACCGAGAACACCGGGGAGCTGTTTTTT
.,TRBJ1-1,TRBV20-1,few,CSARHPVNTEAFF,TGCAGTGCTAGGCACCCTGTGAACACTGAAGCTTTCTTT
TRBD2,TRBJ2-1,TRBV12-3/TRBV12-4,.,CASSRGLAFNEQFF,TGTGCCAGCAGCAGGGGACTAGCGTTTAATGAGCAGTTCTTC
TRBD2,TRBJ2-2,TRBV12-3/TRBV12-4,.,CASRLAGAHTGELFF,TGTGCCAGCAGACTAGCGGGAGCTCACACCGGGGAGCTGTTTTTT
TRBD2,TRBJ2-1,TRBV7-2,few,CASSLSLLAARTHEQFF,TGTGCCAGCAGCCTATCCTTACTAGCGGCCAGAACCCATGAGCAGTTCTTC
TRBD2,TRBJ2-7,TRBV18,.,CASSGGLAGGRDEQYF,TGTGCCAGCTCGGGAGGACTAGCGGGAGGGCGTGACGAGCAGTACTTC
TRBD1,TRBJ2-5,TRBV6-1,once,CTSSLDREQTQYF,TGTACCAGCAGCCTGGACAGGGAGCAGACCCAGTACTTC
.,TRBJ2-7,TRBV10-3,many,CAISDPYEQYF,TGTGCCATCAGTGACCCCTACGAGCAGTACTTC